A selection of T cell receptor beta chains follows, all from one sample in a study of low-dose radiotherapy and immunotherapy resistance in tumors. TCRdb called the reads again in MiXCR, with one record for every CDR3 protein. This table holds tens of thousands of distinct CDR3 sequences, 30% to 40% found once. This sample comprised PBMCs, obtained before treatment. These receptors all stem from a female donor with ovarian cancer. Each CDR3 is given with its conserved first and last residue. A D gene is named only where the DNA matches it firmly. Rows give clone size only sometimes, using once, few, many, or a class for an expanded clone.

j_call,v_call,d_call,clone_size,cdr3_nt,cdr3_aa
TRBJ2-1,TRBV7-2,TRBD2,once,TGTGCCAGCAGCATCGGGACTAGCGACAATGAGCAGTTCTTC,CASSIGTSDNEQFF
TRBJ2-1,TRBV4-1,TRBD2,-,TGCGCCAGCAGCCAAGAAGGACTAGCGGGGACCTTGGGGAATGAGCAGTTCTTC,CASSQEGLAGTLGNEQFF
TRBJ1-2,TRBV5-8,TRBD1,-,TGTGCCAGCAGCTGGCCCGGGACAGGGGTTTCCTATGGCTACACCTTC,CASSWPGTGVSYGYTF
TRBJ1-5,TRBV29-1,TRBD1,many,TGCAGCGTCCTAGACAGGGGCAAAGGCAATCAGCCCCAGCATTTT,CSVLDRGKGNQPQHF
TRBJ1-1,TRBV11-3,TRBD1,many,TGTGCCAGCAGCTTAGTGGGGACAGGGAACACTGAAGCTTTCTTT,CASSLVGTGNTEAFF
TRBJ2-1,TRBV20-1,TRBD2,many,TGCAGTGCTACGGCCCTTTTCGTTGGGGGGGGCAATGAGCAGTTCTTC,CSATALFVGGGNEQFF
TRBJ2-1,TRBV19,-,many,TGTGCCAGTACGTCCCTGAATGAGCAGTTCTTC,CASTSLNEQFF
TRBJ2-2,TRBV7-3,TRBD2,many,TGTGCCAGCAGGAGCGGGAGGTCCGGGGAGCTGTTTTTT,CASRSGRSGELFF
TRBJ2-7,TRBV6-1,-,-,TGTGCCAGCACCCCTGCGTCCCCCCTCTACGAGCAGTACTTC,CASTPASPLYEQYF
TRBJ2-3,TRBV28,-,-,TGTGCCAGCAGTCGCGGAGACCAAGCAGTATTAGATACGCAGTATTTT,CASSRGDQAVLDTQYF
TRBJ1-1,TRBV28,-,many,TGTGCCAGCAGCTTAGAGTGGAGGAACACTGAAGCTTTCTTT,CASSLEWRNTEAFF
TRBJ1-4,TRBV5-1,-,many,TGCGCCAGCAGCGCCCGGACAGCCGCTAATGAAAAACTGTTTTTT,CASSARTAANEKLFF
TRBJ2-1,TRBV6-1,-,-,TGTGCCAGCAGTGAAGCCGGCCCGCGCTTTATGGGAGGGGGTGTGGGTGAGCAGTTCTTC,CASSEAGPRFMGGGVGEQFF
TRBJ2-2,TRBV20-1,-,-,TGCAGTGCTAGAGCCAGGGAAACCGGGGAGCTGTTTTTT,CSARARETGELFF
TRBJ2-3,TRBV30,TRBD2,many,TGTGCCTGGTCATCCGTGGGAGGGAGCACAGATACGCAGTATTTT,CAWSSVGGSTDTQYF
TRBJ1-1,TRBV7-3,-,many,TGTGCCAGCAGCTTAACGGCAGGGCCGGGCACTGAAGCTTTCTTT,CASSLTAGPGTEAFF
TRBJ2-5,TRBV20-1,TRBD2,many,TGCAGTGCTAGAGATCGGCTAGCGGGGGCTTCGAGGACCCAGTACTTC,CSARDRLAGASRTQYF
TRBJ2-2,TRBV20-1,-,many,TGCAGTGCTAGTAGAGGGGGGGCCTTCACCGGGGAGCTGTTTTTT,CSASRGGAFTGELFF
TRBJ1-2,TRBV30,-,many,TGTGCCTGGAATAGTGACAGCCGATGGGGCGACGGCTACACCTTC,CAWNSDSRWGDGYTF
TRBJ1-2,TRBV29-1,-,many,TGCAGCGTTACCGACAGAGACCTCTATGGCTACACCTTC,CSVTDRDLYGYTF
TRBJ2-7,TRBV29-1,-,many,TGCAGCGTTGGGTTCGGCGAGCAGTACTTC,CSVGFGEQYF
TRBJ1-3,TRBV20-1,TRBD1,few,TGCAGCGCAGACAGGGGCAGAAACACCATATATTTT,CSADRGRNTIYF
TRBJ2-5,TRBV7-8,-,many,TGTGCCAGCAGGAGGGAAATCAGGGGGGGCCTACAAGAGACCCAGTACTTC,CASRREIRGGLQETQYF
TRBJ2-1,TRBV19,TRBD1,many,TGTGCCAGTAGTGTGGGACAGGGGGCCGATGAGCAGTTCTTC,CASSVGQGADEQFF
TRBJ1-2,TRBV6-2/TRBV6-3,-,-,TGTGCCAGCACGCGGGAGGGTCACTACACCTTC,CASTREGHYTF
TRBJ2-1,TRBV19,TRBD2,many,TGTGCCAGTAGTCGTGCGGGAGGGCCCAATGAGCAGTTCTTC,CASSRAGGPNEQFF
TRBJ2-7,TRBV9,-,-,TGTGCCAGCAGCGTAGCTGCGGGGGCTAGCGGACCCTACGAGCAGTACTTC,CASSVAAGASGPYEQYF
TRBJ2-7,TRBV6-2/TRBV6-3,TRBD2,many,TGTGCCAGCAACTGGGACTACTCCTACGAGCAGTACTTC,CASNWDYSYEQYF
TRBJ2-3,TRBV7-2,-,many,TGTGCCAGCAGCCGCTCCAACACAGATACGCAGTATTTT,CASSRSNTDTQYF
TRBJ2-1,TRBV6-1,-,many,TGTGCCAGCAGGGAGAGCTCCTACAATGAGCAGTTCTTC,CASRESSYNEQFF
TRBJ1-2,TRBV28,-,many,TGTGCCAGCAGTTTGGACCAGCTAATCCTTGGCTACACCTTC,CASSLDQLILGYTF
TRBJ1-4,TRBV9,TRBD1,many,TGTGCCAGCAGCCGACGGGACAGCTCAAATGAAAAACTGTTTTTT,CASSRRDSSNEKLFF
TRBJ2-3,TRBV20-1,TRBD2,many,TGCAGTGCTAGAGACGGGACTAGCGGGACCACAGATACGCAGTATTTT,CSARDGTSGTTDTQYF
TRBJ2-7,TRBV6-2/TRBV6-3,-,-,TGTGCCAGCAGTTGGAACCGTGGGAGGTCCTACGAGCAGTACTTC,CASSWNRGRSYEQYF
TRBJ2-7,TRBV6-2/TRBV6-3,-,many,TGTGCCAGCAGTTACTCTGCCCAATACGAGCAGTACTTC,CASSYSAQYEQYF
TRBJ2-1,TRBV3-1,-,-,TGTGCCAGCAGCCAAGATGTGGGACGGCCAGGAGAGCAGTTCTTC,CASSQDVGRPGEQFF
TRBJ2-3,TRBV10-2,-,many,TGCGCCAGCAGTGATGGGGGCGGCCGAGGTGGAACAGATACGCAGTATTTT,CASSDGGGRGGTDTQYF
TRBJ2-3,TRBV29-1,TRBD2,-,TGCAGCGTCTTACGCTTAGCGGGAGGTTCAGATACGCAGTATTTT,CSVLRLAGGSDTQYF
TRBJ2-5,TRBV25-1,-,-,TGTGCCAGCGATTCGGGACCCCCCCAAGAGACCCAGTACTTC,CASDSGPPQETQYF
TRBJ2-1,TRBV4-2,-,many,TGTGCCAGCAGCCAAGAGTCGGGGTTTTACAATGAGCAGTTCTTC,CASSQESGFYNEQFF
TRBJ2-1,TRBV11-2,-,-,TGTGCCAGCACTCGGTCCGGTGTGATCGAGCAGTTCTTC,CASTRSGVIEQFF
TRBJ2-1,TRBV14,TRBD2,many,TGTGCCAGCAGCCACAGGACTAGCGGGAGCTCCTACAATGAGCAGTTCTTC,CASSHRTSGSSYNEQFF
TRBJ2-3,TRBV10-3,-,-,TGTGCCATCAGGACGGGAGATACGCAGTATTTT,CAIRTGDTQYF
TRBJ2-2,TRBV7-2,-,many,TGTGCCAGCAGCCCCCTGGACAGGAACACCGGGGAGCTGTTTTTT,CASSPLDRNTGELFF
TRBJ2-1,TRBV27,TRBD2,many,TGTGCCAGCAGTGCCGGGACTAGCGGGAACCCCTACAATGAGCAGTTCTTC,CASSAGTSGNPYNEQFF
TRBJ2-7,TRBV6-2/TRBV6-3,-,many,TGTGCCAGCACCGACCTACAGGACGAGCAGTACTTC,CASTDLQDEQYF
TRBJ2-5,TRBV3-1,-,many,TGTGCCAGCAGCCACCAGGGGGAGGGGACCCAGTACTTC,CASSHQGEGTQYF
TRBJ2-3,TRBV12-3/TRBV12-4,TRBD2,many,TGTGCCAGCAGTTTAGCGCTAGCGGGAGTTGGTGATACGCAGTATTTT,CASSLALAGVGDTQYF
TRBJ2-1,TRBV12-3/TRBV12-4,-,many,TGTGCCAGCAGTTTAGAAATTGAGCAGTTCTTC,CASSLEIEQFF
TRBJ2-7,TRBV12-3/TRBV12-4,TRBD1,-,TGTGCCAGCAGTTCCTCGGACAGGGGTGACTACAAGCAGCACTTC,CASSSSDRGDYKQHF
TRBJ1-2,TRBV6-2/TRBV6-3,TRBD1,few,TGTGCCAGCACGAGGACAGGGGGCGAGATCGATGGCTACACCTTC,CASTRTGGEIDGYTF
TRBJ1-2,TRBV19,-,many,TGTGCCAGTAGTATCTCAGGACGGGCGAACTATGGCTACACCTTC,CASSISGRANYGYTF
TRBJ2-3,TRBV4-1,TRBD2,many,TGTGCCAGCAGCCAAGCTCTAGCGGCTCGCACAGATACGCAGTATTTT,CASSQALAARTDTQYF
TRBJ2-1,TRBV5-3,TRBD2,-,TGTGCCAACCAAAAACCGGGACTAGCGGGAGGGCTTGAGCAGTTCTTC,CANQKPGLAGGLEQFF